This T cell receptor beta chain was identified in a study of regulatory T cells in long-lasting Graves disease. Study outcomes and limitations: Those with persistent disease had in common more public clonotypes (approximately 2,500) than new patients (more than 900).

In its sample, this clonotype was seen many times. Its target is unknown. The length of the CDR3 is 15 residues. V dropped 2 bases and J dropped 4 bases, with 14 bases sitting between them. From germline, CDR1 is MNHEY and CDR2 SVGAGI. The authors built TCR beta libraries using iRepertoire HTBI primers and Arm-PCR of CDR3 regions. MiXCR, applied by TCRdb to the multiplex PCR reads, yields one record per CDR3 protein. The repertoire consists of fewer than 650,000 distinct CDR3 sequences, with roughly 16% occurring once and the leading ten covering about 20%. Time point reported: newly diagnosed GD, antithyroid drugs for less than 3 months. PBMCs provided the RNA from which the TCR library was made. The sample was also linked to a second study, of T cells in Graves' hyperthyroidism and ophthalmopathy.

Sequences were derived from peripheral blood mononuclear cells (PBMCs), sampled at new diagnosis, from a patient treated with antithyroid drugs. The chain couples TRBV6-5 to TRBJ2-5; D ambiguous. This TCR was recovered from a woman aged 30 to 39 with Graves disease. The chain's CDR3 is CASSYGGILRETQYF. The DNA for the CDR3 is TGTGCCAGCAGTTACGGTGGGATCTTGAGAGAGACCCAGTACTTC.